The source of this TCR beta chain is a study of Ad26.COV2.S vaccination and SARS-CoV-2 variants. Overall study findings and caveats: Among vaccine recipients, spike-specific TCR breadth exceeded that of placebo recipients. After vaccination, substantial breadth of spike-specific CD8+ and CD4+ responses was reported.

Profiling relied on immunoSEQ multiplex PCR, and the TCRdb table lists in-frame clones only, not all of them. Of some 520,000 clones listed, about 83% are singletons. To note about this clone: Its cognate antigen is unknown.

Treatment denoted: about 20 received Ad26.COV2.S at low or high dose, single or two shots; 5 received placebo; per-sample allocation not given. Repertoires come from day 63 after the first vaccine or placebo injection. An Ad26 vector expressing Wuhan-strain SARS-CoV-2 spike constituted the vaccine. V was pared by 0 bases and J by 1 base, with 4 bases between. The CDR3 totals 13 residues. Germline loops: CDR1 LNHNV, CDR2 YYDKDF (reference sequence). The TCR was taken from a person between 18 and 65 years old who received the Ad26.COV2.S COVID-19 vaccine or a placebo. The source was peripheral blood, collected in a trial of Ad26.COV2.S vaccine versus placebo. The genes are TRBV15 and TRBJ2-7; D is ambiguous. As DNA, the CDR3 is TGTGCCACCAGCAGAGATCATTCCTACGAGCAGTACTTC. It yields the protein CATSRDHSYEQYF.